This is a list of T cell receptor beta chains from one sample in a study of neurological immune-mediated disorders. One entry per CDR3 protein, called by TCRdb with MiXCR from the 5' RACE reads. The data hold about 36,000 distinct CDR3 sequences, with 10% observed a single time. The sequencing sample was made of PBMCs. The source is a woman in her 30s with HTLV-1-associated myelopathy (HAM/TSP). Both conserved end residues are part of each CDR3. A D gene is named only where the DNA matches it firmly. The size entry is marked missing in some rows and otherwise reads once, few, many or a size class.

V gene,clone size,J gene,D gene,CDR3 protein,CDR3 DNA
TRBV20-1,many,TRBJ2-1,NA,CSARSAMARDHNNEQFF,TGCAGTGCTAGGTCCGCTATGGCGAGGGACCATAACAATGAGCAGTTCTTC
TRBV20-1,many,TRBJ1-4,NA,CSAEGVTGTYATNEKLFF,TGCAGTGCGGAGGGAGTAACAGGGACTTATGCAACTAATGAAAAACTGTTTTTT
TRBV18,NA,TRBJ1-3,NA,CASSGRKNAIYF,TGTGCCAGCTCGGGCAGGAAGAACGCCATATATTTT
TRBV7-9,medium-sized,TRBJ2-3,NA,CASSLTGPDTQYF,TGTGCCAGCAGTCTTACAGGGCCAGATACGCAGTATTTT
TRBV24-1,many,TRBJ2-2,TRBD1,CATSIDRGRNTDTGELFF,TGTGCCACCAGCATCGACAGGGGGCGAAACACTGACACCGGGGAGCTGTTTTTT
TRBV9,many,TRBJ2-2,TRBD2,CASSPHGLAGGTGELFF,TGTGCCAGCAGCCCTCACGGACTAGCGGGGGGCACCGGGGAGCTGTTTTTT
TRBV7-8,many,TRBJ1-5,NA,CASSLVNSNQPQHF,TGTGCCAGCAGCTTAGTCAATAGCAATCAGCCCCAGCATTTT
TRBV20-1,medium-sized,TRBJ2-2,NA,CSARGRTGTGELFF,TGCAGTGCTAGAGGCCGGACGGGTACCGGGGAGCTGTTTTTT
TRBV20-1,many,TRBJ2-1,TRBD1,CSAADRELYNEQFF,TGCAGTGCGGCGGACAGGGAGCTTTACAATGAGCAGTTCTTC
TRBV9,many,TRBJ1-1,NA,CASSGTANTEAFF,TGTGCCAGCAGCGGGACAGCGAACACTGAAGCTTTCTTT
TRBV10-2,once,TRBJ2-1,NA,CASSEGANEQFF,TGCGCCAGCAGTGAAGGGGCCAATGAGCAGTTCTTC
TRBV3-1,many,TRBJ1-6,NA,CASSQESSNSPLHF,TGTGCCAGCAGCCAAGAGTCGAGTAATTCACCCCTCCACTTT
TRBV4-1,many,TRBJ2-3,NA,CASSRGISDTQYF,TGCGCCAGCAGCCGTGGAATCTCAGATACGCAGTATTTT
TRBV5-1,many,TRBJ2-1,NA,CASSLTRTSYNEQFF,TGCGCCAGCAGCTTGACGAGGACCTCCTACAATGAGCAGTTCTTC
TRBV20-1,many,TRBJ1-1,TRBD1,CSATGTGVTEAFF,TGCAGTGCTACCGGGACAGGGGTAACTGAAGCTTTCTTT
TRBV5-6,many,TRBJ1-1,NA,CASSLVANTEAFF,TGTGCCAGCAGCTTGGTGGCGAACACTGAAGCTTTCTTT